Shown below are 13 T cell receptor beta chains from a single sample sequenced in a study of T-cell memory formation after mild COVID-19 (TCRdb year 2021). Library method: 5' RACE. TCRdb lists the instrument as Illumina NovaSeq 6000. The public reads were run again by TCRdb, first through fastp at Q25 and then through MiXCR, and only productive beta chains were kept. Rows are unified per CDR3 protein, each entry keeping the most common DNA and genes. In all, the sample holds approximately 210,000 distinct CDR3 sequences, and around 27% of those were seen once. The top ten hold over 9.5% of the sample. Sequencing was carried out using PBMCs or a T cell subset sorted from them (not recorded which). These receptors all come from an adult woman who had mild COVID-19 (a few samples of this study predate the infection). The sample titles of this study are shuffled in the database, so cell type and time point are left out; the donor was told from shared clones.

In this sample, this clonotype turned up once. The chain uses TRBV6-5 and TRBJ2-5; 10 nucleotides agree with TRBD1. This CDR3 contains 14 residues. CDR1 MNHEY and CDR2 SVGAGI come from the germline V gene. Trimming took 8 bases from V and 5 from J; bases not matched to a gene: 8. The CDR3: CASRRTGGVETQYF. CDR3 in DNA: TGTGCCAGCCGGCGGACAGGGGGTGTGGAGACCCAGTACTTC.

The CDR3, as DNA: TGTGCCAGCAGCCCCCGGGGGCAGACTGACTATGGCTACACCTTC. Translation gives CASSPRGQTDYGYTF. The V and J genes are TRBV7-9 and TRBJ1-2; TRBD1 is a possible D gene (6 bases). V dropped 5 bases and J dropped 3 bases, with 16 bases sitting between them. CDR1 and CDR2 (germline): SEHNR, FQNEAQ (reference sequence). This CDR3 comprises 15 residues. The full variable domain, rest sourced from reference TRBV7-9 and TRBJ1-2, is DTGVSQNPRHKITKRGQNVTFRCDPISEHNRLYWYRQTLGQGPEFLTYFQNEAQLEKSRLLSDRFSAERPKGSFSTLEIQRTEQGDSAMYLCASSPRGQTDYGYTFGSGTRLTVV.

V gene TRBV4-3 combines with J gene TRBJ2-2, with TRBD1 identical over 7 bases. This CDR3 has 16 residues. V was pared by 2 bases and J by 2 bases, with 5 bases of the junction left unmatched. CDR1 LGHNA and CDR2 YSLEER come from the germline V gene. This chain's CDR3 is CASSQLGQYNTGELFF. The CDR3 nucleotides read TGCGCCAGCAGCCAATTGGGACAGTATAACACCGGGGAGCTGTTTTTT.

The chain is built from TRBV2 and TRBJ1-6; 7 bases map to TRBD1. The CDR3 totals 14 residues. Trimming cost V 7 bases and J 7 bases; bases outside gene matches: 7. Germline V gene sequence: CDR1 SNHLY, CDR2 FYNNEI. The CDR3 bases are TGTGCCAGCACCGCGGGACAGAGAAATTCACCCCTCCACTTT. It specifies CASTAGQRNSPLHF.

J is TRBJ2-5 and V is TRBV12-3 or TRBV12-4, with D possibly matching TRBD2 (6 bases). This CDR3 spans 12 amino acids. The germline V and J ends were trimmed by 3 bases and 5 bases, with 7 bases remaining between them. The CDR3 region has the DNA TGTGCCAGCAGTTTTGGGGGGGAGACCCAGTACTTC. It encodes CASSFGGETQYF.

This clonotype was observed at least ten times. The chain couples TRBV25-1 to TRBJ2-5; TRBD1 matches at 8 bases. Germline-derived CDR1 and CDR2 are MGHDK and SYGVNS. Unmatched junction bases numbered 11, after V lost 1 base and J lost 7 bases. This CDR3 region has 16 residues. CDR3 sequence: CASSESRQGPEWTQYF. The CDR3 DNA follows: TGTGCCAGCAGTGAATCGAGACAGGGGCCAGAGTGGACCCAGTACTTC.

The gene calls are TRBV12-3 or TRBV12-4 and TRBJ2-1; D is undetermined. Trimming took off 6 bases at V and 0 bases at J, with 18 bases between the two ends. The CDR3 has 17 residues. The CDR3 DNA sequence: TGTGCCAGCAGGGGTGAGACACCCAGCTTCTCCTACAATGAGCAGTTCTTC. Protein product: CASRGETPSFSYNEQFF.

In this sample, this clonotype turned up a few times. V is TRBV5-6 and J is TRBJ1-1; 8 bases line up with TRBD1. The germline CDR1 and CDR2 sequences are SGHDT and YYEEEE. Unmatched junction bases numbered 7, after V lost 4 bases and J lost 5 bases. This CDR3 spans 14 amino acids. DNA of the CDR3: TGTGCCAGCAGCCATGGACAGGGCCGGACTGAAGCTTTCTTT. Amino acids: CASSHGQGRTEAFF.

Regarding this clonotype: One end of the junction fails to match germline, which may point to a read error. The chain joins TRBV7-8 to TRBJ1-4; D gene uncertain. Germline CDR1 SGHVS, CDR2 FQNEAQ. The CDR3 loop spans 11 amino acids. CDR3 protein: CASSLTEKLFF. CDR3 coding DNA: TGCGCCAGCAGCTTAACCGAAAAACTGTTTTTT.

In its sample, this clonotype was seen a few times. The J gene is TRBJ1-1, the V gene TRBV21-1; the table calls TRBD1, which could not be checked here. TRBV21-1 is a recognized pseudogene. This CDR3 region has 16 residues. The CDR3 DNA follows: TGTGCCAGCAGCACGCACAGGTGGCACTTGAACACTGAAGCTTTCTTT. It specifies CASSTHRWHLNTEAFF.

This clonotype has more than one count but fewer than ten. The V and J genes are TRBV20-1 and TRBJ2-1, with 12 bases identical to TRBD1. This CDR3 has 16 residues. J gave up 7 bases and V 2 bases, and 9 bases lay outside the gene matches. The germline V gene encodes CDR1 DFQATT and CDR2 SNEGSKA (reference sequence). In DNA form, the CDR3 reads TGCAGTGCTAGATTGGCACTGGGACAGGGGGCTAATGAGCAGTTCTTC. As protein: CSARLALGQGANEQFF.

V gene TRBV18 combines with J gene TRBJ1-1; 9 bases line up with TRBD1. This CDR3 region has 16 residues. After removal of 2 bases from V and 0 bases from J, the junction contained 4 bases not matched to a gene. Germline V CDR1 and CDR2: KGHSH, LQKENI. In nucleotides, the CDR3 is TGTGCCAGCTCACCATATCGGGACAGGGTGAACACTGAAGCTTTCTTT. This gives the protein CASSPYRDRVNTEAFF. The full variable domain, with the rest looked up from reference TRBV18 and TRBJ1-1, is NAGVMQNPRHLVRRRGQEARLRCSPMKGHSHVYWYRQLPEEGLKFMVYLQKENIIDESGMPKERFSAEFPKEGPSILRIQQVVRGDSAAYFCASSPYRDRVNTEAFFGQGTRLTVV.

The V gene is TRBV7-9, the J gene TRBJ2-1; TRBD2 is a possible D gene (5 bases). CDR1 is SEHNR, CDR2 FQNEAQ, per germline (reference sequence). The CDR3 is 14 amino acids. Trimming stripped 1 base from V and 13 bases from J, with 17 bases between. Here the CDR3 reads CASSLEGGPPAQFF. The CDR3 nucleotides are TGTGCCAGCAGCTTAGAGGGCGGGCCTCCAGCACAGTTCTTC.